There are a few counts of the clone carrying this TCR beta chain. Its cognate antigen is unknown. Unique molecular identifiers were built into the TCR beta cDNA libraries. Each CDR3 protein gets one entry after TCRdb re-called the PCR reads with MiXCR. Of under 200,000 distinct CDR3 sequences listed, 30% to 45% are singletons. The CDR3 sequence is 12 residues long. Trimming removed 1 base from V and 9 bases from J, with 7 bases in between. Germline V gene lookup returns CDR1 SGHTA and CDR2 FQGNSA. This sample was included in a study of post-analysis software for immune sequencing data. Across the study: Courses of disease covered relapsing-remitting, secondary progressive and progressive-relapsing multiple sclerosis. Study conclusions and caveats: Strong co-clustering by F measure was seen for same-batch samples. Patients showed TRBV5-6, TRBV5-1 and TRBV20-1 among four to six TRBV segments more frequent than in controls. Multiple sclerosis was associated with a significant reduction in normalized Chao1 diversity relative to controls.

Sequenced here: blood, sampled after autologous hematopoietic stem cell transplantation. This sequence originates from a girl aged 5 to 17 with multiple sclerosis. The rearrangement links TRBV7-2 to TRBJ2-1, with D possibly being TRBD2 (6 bases). The DNA for the CDR3 is TGTGCCAGCAGCTTAGGCGGGACTGAGCAGTTCTTC. This translates into CASSLGGTEQFF.